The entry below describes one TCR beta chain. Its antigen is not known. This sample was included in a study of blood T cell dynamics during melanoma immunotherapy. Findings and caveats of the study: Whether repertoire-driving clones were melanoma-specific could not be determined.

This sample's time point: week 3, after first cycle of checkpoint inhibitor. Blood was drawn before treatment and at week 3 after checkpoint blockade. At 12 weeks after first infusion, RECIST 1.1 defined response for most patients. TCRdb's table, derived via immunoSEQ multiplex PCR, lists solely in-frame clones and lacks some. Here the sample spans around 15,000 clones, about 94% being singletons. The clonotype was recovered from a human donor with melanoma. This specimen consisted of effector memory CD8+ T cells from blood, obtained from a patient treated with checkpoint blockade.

This CDR3 reads CASSLDRQDYEQYF. CDR3 in DNA: TGTGCCAGCAGCTTAGATAGACAAGACTACGAGCAGTACTTC. The chain employs TRBV7-8 and TRBJ2-7; D is undetermined. The CDR3 consists of 14 residues. In germline, CDR1 is SGHVS, CDR2 FQNEAQ. Trimming took 1 base from V and 3 from J, leaving 10 bases between them.